The 21 T cell receptor beta chains in this list originate from one sample, sequenced in a study of blood T cells in healthy people across ages. The use of a sample-barcoded 5' primer and a J-beta primer mix characterized a second PCR of roughly 6 to 11 cycles. TCRdb fed the 5' RACE reads into MiXCR, producing one record per CDR3 protein. The data hold roughly 1,000,000 distinct CDR3 sequences, with 25% observed a single time. This sample was also put to use in a study of T cells of mothers and their children.

Sequencing was carried out using blood. These receptors were collected from a girl under 10 years old in good health.

This clonotype was seen a handful of times. The V call is TRBV4-1, the J call TRBJ2-5; D unresolved. V was clipped by 0 bases and J by 9 bases, with 8 bases between them. The CDR3 is 12 residues long. Looked up from germline, CDR1 is MGHRA and CDR2 is YSYEKL. CDR3: CASSQDQVSQYF. CDR3 coding DNA: TGCGCCAGCAGCCAAGATCAGGTGTCCCAGTACTTC.

This clonotype was observed many times. The chain uses TRBV29-1 and TRBJ2-5, with D hard to call. Germline loops: CDR1 SQVTM, CDR2 ANQGSEA. The CDR3 extends over 11 amino acids. With 8 bases removed from V and 6 bases from J, the gap between germline ends came to 13 bases. As DNA, the CDR3 is TGCAGCCCCACCTTCGGTCAGACCCAGTACTTC. It encodes CSPTFGQTQYF.

The chain has TRBV20-1 and TRBJ2-5; no clear D gene. With 2 bases removed from V and 2 bases from J, the gap between germline ends came to 15 bases. Germline V gene data show CDR1 as DFQATT and CDR2 as SNEGSKA (reference sequence). This CDR3 has 15 residues. CDR3 sequence (DNA): TGCAGTGCTAGACCTCTGAAAGCAGGACAAGAGACCCAGTACTTC. It yields the protein CSARPLKAGQETQYF.

This clonotype was seen a handful of times. The chain couples TRBV6-5 to TRBJ1-5; unclear D gene. Deletions cut 5 bases from V and 5 bases from J, with 10 bases between. The CDR3 loop spans 13 amino acids. Looked up from germline, CDR1 is MNHEY and CDR2 is SVGAGI. The CDR3 sequence: CASSPGLDQPQHF. The CDR3, as DNA: TGTGCCAGCAGTCCCGGTCTAGATCAGCCCCAGCATTTT.

Only a few counts were recorded for this clonotype. J is TRBJ2-5 and V is TRBV24-1; either TRBD1 or TRBD2 may fit D (5 bases each). This CDR3 has 16 residues. Trimming pared 2 bases from V and 3 bases from J, leaving 15 bases between. The germline gives CDR1 KGHDR, CDR2 SFDVKD. CDR3 nucleotides: TGTGCCACCAGTGATTCTGGGACGGACACCAAAGAGACCCAGTACTTC. This translates into CATSDSGTDTKETQYF.

This chain connects TRBV5-1 to TRBJ2-7; tentative D call: TRBD2 (6 bases). Germline CDR1 reads SGHRS; CDR2 reads YFSETQ. CDR3 length: 16 amino acids. The germline V and J ends were trimmed by 1 base and 4 bases, with 18 bases remaining between them. In DNA form, the CDR3 reads TGCGCCAGCAGCTTGTATGTCGTGCAGGGAGGATACGAGCAGTACTTC. It translates to CASSLYVVQGGYEQYF.

This clonotype was recorded a few times. The rearrangement uses TRBV7-9 and TRBJ1-1; 7 nucleotides line up with TRBD1. The germline V gene has CDR1 SEHNR and CDR2 FQNEAQ (reference sequence). With 4 bases clipped from V and 0 bases from J, the junction kept 8 bases outside the gene matches. The CDR3 spans 16 residues. Written as DNA, the CDR3 is TGTGCCAGCAGCTCCTCCCGCACAGGGGTGAACACTGAAGCTTTCTTT. It yields the protein CASSSSRTGVNTEAFF.

The rearrangement uses TRBV5-1 and TRBJ2-5, with D hard to call. The length of the CDR3 is 14 residues. Trimming pared 0 bases from V and 4 bases from J, leaving 10 bases between. The germline CDR1 and CDR2 sequences are SGHRS and YFSETQ. The DNA of the CDR3 is TGCGCCAGCAGCTTGGAACCGGGCGGAGAGACCCAGTACTTC. Protein sequence: CASSLEPGGETQYF.

The J gene is TRBJ2-5, the V gene TRBV11-2; D is possibly TRBD2 (7 bases). Per germline, CDR1 SGHAT and CDR2 FQNNGV. Trimming pared 1 base from V and 6 bases from J, leaving 12 bases between. CDR3 length: 14 amino acids. CDR3 DNA: TGTGCCAGCAGCTTAGGGCGGGGGCCAAAGACCCAGTACTTC. It specifies CASSLGRGPKTQYF.

This chain joins TRBV29-1 and TRBJ1-1; the D is unclear. CDR1 and CDR2 (germline): SQVTM, ANQGSEA. The CDR3 runs 13 residues. Between the trimmed V and J ends, which lost 5 bases and 3 bases, there was a span of 13 bases. CDR3 loop: CSVRVQIDTEAFF. DNA of the CDR3: TGCAGCGTTCGGGTACAGATCGACACTGAAGCTTTCTTT.

The chain links TRBV20-1 to TRBJ1-4; possibly TRBD1 for D (5 bases). This CDR3 region has 16 residues. Trimming stripped 3 bases from V and 3 bases from J, with 17 bases between. From germline, CDR1 is DFQATT and CDR2 SNEGSKA (reference sequence). In DNA, the CDR3 is TGCAGTGCTAGGACCATAGAGGGACCCTCTAATGAAAAACTGTTTTTT. Amino acid sequence: CSARTIEGPSNEKLFF.

This clonotype was counted ten times or more. V and J are TRBV10-3 and TRBJ2-5, with TRBD1 identical over 9 bases. This CDR3 region has 15 residues. Trimming removed 6 bases from V and 4 bases from J; junction bases left unmatched: 9. Germline CDR1 and CDR2: ENHRY and SYGVKD. Written as DNA, the CDR3 is TGTGCCATCAGGGCAGGGGACAGGGATGTAGAGACCCAGTACTTC. Translated: CAIRAGDRDVETQYF.

The chain uses TRBV12-3 or TRBV12-4 and TRBJ2-7; D is ambiguous. The CDR3 consists of 14 residues. V gave up 5 bases and J gave up 10 bases, with 21 bases separating them. The CDR3 DNA is TGTGCCAGCAGTCCCGGACGGGTTCAAGAGGCCCAGTACTTC. Its translation: CASSPGRVQEAQYF.

The gene calls are TRBV7-3 and TRBJ1-6; 7 bases map to TRBD1. Germline CDR1 SGHTA, CDR2 FQGTGA. The CDR3 runs to 16 residues. V shed 0 bases and J 2 bases; nucleotides not matched to a gene: 1. The chain's CDR3 is CASSLTGTAYNSPLHF. CDR3 bases: TGTGCCAGCAGCTTAACGGGGACAGCCTATAATTCACCCCTCCACTTT. The whole variable domain, remainder taken from reference TRBV7-3 and TRBJ1-6, is GAGVSQTPSNKVTEKGKYVELRCDPISGHTALYWYRQSLGQGPEFLIYFQGTGAADDSGLPNDRFFAVRPEGSVSTLKIQRTERGDSAVYLCASSLTGTAYNSPLHFGNGTRLTVT.

This clonotype was counted ten times or more. The chain is built from TRBV28 and TRBJ2-5; 14 nucleotides align to TRBD2. J was trimmed by 2 bases and V by 6 bases; bases with no gene match: 2. Germline V gene sequence: CDR1 MDHEN, CDR2 SYDVKM. The CDR3 runs to 15 residues. CDR3 bases: TGTGCCAGCAGGAGACTAGCGGGGGGGCAAGAGACCCAGTACTTC. Translation: CASRRLAGGQETQYF.

This clonotype has only a few counts. One end of the junction varies from germline; a read error may be responsible. This chain uses TRBV6-6 with TRBJ2-7; possibly TRBD1 for D (6 bases). This CDR3 spans 14 amino acids. The germline gives CDR1 MNHNY, CDR2 SVGAGI (reference sequence). DNA for the CDR3: TGTGCCAGCACCCATCGGACAGTTGCCTACGAGCGGTACTTC. Residues: CASTHRTVAYERYF.

The genes are TRBV6-6 and TRBJ2-2; D may correspond to TRBD1 or TRBD2 (5 bases each). V lost 2 bases, J lost 2 bases, and 9 bases lay in between. This CDR3 comprises 15 residues. Germline V CDR1 and CDR2: MNHNY, SVGAGI (reference sequence). CDR3 nucleotide sequence: TGTGCCAGCAGTTACGGGGGATTTAACACCGGGGAGCTGTTTTTT. Translating gives CASSYGGFNTGELFF.

This rearrangement joins TRBV21-1 to TRBJ2-1; no DNA check was done on the table's D call, TRBD1. TRBV21-1 is shown as a pseudogene. The CDR3 contains 16 residues. The CDR3 region is CASSKGGTGFSGEQFF. The CDR3 DNA is TGTGCCAGCAGCAAAGGGGGGACAGGTTTCAGCGGAGAGCAGTTCTTC.

This chain links TRBV28 with TRBJ1-5, with D hard to call. The CDR3 loop spans 15 amino acids. CDR1 is MDHEN, CDR2 SYDVKM, per germline. With 11 bases removed from V and 2 bases from J, the gap between germline ends came to 19 bases. In nucleotides, the CDR3 is TGTGCCGGAGCGAAGGATTATTGGGGCAATCAGCCCCAGCATTTT. Translated: CAGAKDYWGNQPQHF.

J is TRBJ2-6 and V is TRBV6-1; 7 nucleotides align to TRBD1. The trim removed 6 bases at V and 4 bases at J, leaving 12 bases unmatched. The CDR3 sequence is 17 residues long. Per the germline V gene, CDR1 is MNHNS and CDR2 is SASEGT. The chain's CDR3 is CASSFGQTGVGANVLTF. CDR3 coding DNA: TGTGCCAGCAGCTTCGGCCAAACAGGGGTCGGGGCCAACGTCCTGACTTTC.

This chain uses TRBV7-8 with TRBJ1-5; D call uncertain. V was cut by 1 base and J by 5 bases, with 15 bases left in between. This CDR3 contains 16 residues. Per the germline V gene, CDR1 is SGHVS and CDR2 is FQNEAQ. DNA for the CDR3: TGTGCCAGCAGCTTAGTCGTATGGGCAGGTCATCAGCCCCAGCATTTT. Encoded protein: CASSLVVWAGHQPQHF.